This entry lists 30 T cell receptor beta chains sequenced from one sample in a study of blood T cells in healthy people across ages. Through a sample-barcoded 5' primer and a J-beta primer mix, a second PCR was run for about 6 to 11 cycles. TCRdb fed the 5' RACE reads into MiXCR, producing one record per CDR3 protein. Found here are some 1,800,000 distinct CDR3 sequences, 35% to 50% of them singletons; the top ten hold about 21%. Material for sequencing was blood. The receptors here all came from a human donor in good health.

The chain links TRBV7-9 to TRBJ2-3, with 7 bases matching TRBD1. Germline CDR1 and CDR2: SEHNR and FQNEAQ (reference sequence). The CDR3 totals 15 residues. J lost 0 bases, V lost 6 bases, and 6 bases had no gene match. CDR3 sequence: CASSRRDSSTDTQYF. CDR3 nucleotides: TGTGCCAGCAGTCGCCGGGACAGTAGCACAGATACGCAGTATTTT.

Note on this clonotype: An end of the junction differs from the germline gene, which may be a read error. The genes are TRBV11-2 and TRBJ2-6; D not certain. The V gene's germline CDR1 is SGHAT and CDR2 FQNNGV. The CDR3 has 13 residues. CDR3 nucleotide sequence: TGTACCAGCAGCTTCGCTGGGGCCAACGTCCTGACTTTC. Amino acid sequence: CTSSFAGANVLTF. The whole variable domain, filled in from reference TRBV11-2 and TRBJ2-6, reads EAGVAQSPRYKIIEKRQSVAFWCNPISGHATLYWYQQILGQGPKLLIQFQNNGVVDDSQLPKDRFSAERLKGVDSTLKIQPAKLEDSAVYLCTSSFAGANVLTFGAGSRLTVL.

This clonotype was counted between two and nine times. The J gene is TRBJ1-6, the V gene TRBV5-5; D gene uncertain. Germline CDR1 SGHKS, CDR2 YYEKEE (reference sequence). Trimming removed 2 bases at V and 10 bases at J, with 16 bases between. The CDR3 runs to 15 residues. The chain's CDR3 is CASSFFIGENSPLHF. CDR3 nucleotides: TGTGCCAGCAGCTTTTTCATTGGGGAGAACTCACCCCTCCACTTT.

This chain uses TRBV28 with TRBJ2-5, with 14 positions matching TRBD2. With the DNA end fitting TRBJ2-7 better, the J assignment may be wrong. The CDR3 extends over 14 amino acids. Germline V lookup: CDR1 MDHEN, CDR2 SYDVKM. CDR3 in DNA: TGTGCGACCAGGACTAGCGGGGGGAGCCACGAGCAGTACTTC. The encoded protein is CATRTSGGSHEQYF.

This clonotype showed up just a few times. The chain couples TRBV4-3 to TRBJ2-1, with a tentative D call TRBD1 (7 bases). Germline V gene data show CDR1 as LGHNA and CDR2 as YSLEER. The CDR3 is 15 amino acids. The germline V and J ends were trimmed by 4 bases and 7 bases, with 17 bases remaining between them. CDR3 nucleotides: TGCGCCAGCAGCCCCAGGGGGGCTTACCAAAATGAGCAGTTCTTC. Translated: CASSPRGAYQNEQFF.

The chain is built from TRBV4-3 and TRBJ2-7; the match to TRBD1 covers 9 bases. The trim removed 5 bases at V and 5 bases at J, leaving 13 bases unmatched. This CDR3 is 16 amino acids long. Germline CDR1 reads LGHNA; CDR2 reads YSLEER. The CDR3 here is CASSTRQGVGADEQYF. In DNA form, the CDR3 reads TGCGCCAGCAGCACCCGACAGGGGGTTGGAGCGGACGAGCAGTACTTC.

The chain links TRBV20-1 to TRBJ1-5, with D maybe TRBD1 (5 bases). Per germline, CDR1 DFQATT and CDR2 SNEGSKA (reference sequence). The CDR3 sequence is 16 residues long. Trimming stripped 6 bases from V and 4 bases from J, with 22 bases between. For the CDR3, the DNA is TGCAGTGCCAGGACCCCGGGCCGGGGACGGAATCAGCCCCAGCATTTT. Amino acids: CSARTPGRGRNQPQHF.

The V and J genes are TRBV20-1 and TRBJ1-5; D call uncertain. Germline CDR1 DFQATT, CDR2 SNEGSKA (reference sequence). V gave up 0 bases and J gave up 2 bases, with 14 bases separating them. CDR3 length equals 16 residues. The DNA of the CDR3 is TGCAGTGCTAGAGATCCCACAGTTGCTGGCAATCAGCCCCAGCATTTT. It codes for CSARDPTVAGNQPQHF.

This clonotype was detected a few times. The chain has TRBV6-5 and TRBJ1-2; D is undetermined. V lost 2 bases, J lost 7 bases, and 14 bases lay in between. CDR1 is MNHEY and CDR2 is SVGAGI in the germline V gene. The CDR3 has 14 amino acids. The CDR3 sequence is CASSYTLGRSGYTF. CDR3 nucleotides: TGTGCCAGCAGTTACACCCTGGGCAGGAGTGGCTACACCTTC.

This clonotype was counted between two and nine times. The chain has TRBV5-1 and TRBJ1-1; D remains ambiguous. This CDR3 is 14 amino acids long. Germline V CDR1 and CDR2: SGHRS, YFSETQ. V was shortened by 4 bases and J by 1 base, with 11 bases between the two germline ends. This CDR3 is CASSPTAANTEAFF. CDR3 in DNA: TGCGCCAGCAGCCCGACCGCAGCGAACACTGAAGCTTTCTTT.

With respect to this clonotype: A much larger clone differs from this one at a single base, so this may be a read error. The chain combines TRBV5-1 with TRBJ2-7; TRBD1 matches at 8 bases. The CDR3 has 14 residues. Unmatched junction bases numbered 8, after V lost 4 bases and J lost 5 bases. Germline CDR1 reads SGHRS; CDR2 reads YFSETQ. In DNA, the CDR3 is TGCGCCAGCAGCGCCGGACAGGGACTCAACGAGCAGTACTTC. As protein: CASSAGQGLNEQYF.

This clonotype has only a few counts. The CDR3 coding sequence is TGCAGTGCTCAAGACCGAGGAGAGTACAAAGAGACCCAGTACTTC. Translation: CSAQDRGEYKETQYF. V and J are TRBV20-1 and TRBJ2-5; D is unclear. Germline-derived CDR1 and CDR2 are DFQATT and SNEGSKA (reference sequence). This CDR3 is built from 15 residues. V gave up 5 bases and J gave up 3 bases, with 19 bases separating them.

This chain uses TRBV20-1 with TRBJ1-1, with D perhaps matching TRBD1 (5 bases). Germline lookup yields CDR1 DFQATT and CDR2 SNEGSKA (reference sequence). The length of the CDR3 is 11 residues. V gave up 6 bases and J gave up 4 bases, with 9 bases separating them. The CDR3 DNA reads TGCAGTGCACCCGACAGCACTGAAGCTTTCTTT. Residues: CSAPDSTEAFF.

The CDR3 loop reads CASSQILPTGYDADTQYF. The CDR3 DNA reads TGTGCCAGCAGCCAAATCTTACCAACAGGGTATGATGCAGATACGCAGTATTTT. The gene calls are TRBV16 and TRBJ2-3; tentative D call: TRBD1 (6 bases). The length of the CDR3 is 18 residues. V lost 2 bases, J lost 4 bases, and 22 bases lay in between. Germline CDR1 is KGHSY and CDR2 is FQNENV.

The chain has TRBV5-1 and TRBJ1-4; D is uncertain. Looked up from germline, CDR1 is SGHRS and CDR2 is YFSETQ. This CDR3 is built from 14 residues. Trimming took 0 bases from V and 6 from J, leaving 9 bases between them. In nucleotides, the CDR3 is TGCGCCAGCAGCTTGGACACGGGAGATGAAAAACTGTTTTTT. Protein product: CASSLDTGDEKLFF.

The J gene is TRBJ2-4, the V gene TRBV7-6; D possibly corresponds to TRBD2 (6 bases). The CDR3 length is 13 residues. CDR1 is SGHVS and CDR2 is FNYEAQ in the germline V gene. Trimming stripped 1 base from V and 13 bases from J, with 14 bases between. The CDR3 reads CASSLGGDWRQYF. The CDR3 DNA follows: TGTGCCAGCAGCTTAGGAGGGGACTGGAGGCAGTACTTC.

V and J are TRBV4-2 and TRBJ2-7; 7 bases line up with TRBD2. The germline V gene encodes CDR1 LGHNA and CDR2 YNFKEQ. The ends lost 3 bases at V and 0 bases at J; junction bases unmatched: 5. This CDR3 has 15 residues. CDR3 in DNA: TGTGCCAGCAGCCAGACAGCGGGGAGCTCCTACGAGCAGTACTTC. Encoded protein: CASSQTAGSSYEQYF.

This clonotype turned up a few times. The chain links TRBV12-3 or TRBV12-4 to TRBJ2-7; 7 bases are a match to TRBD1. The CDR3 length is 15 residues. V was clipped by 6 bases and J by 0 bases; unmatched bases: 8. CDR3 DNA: TGTGCCAGCAGCCACAGGGGAGCAAGCTCCTACGAGCAGTACTTC. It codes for CASSHRGASSYEQYF.

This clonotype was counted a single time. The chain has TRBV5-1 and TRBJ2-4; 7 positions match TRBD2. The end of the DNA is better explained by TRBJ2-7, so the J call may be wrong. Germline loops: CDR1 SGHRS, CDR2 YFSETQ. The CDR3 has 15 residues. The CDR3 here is CASSSNRRPGGEQYF. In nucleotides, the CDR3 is TGCGCCAGCAGCTCTAATCGCCGGCCGGGAGGCGAGCAGTACTTC.

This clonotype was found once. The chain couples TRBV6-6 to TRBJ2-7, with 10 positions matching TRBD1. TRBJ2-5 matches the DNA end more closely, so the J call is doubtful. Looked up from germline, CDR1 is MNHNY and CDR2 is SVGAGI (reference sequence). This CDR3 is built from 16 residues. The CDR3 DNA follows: TGTGCCAGCAGGCCTGAGGGACAGGGGACACAAGAGACCCAGTACTTC. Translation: CASRPEGQGTQETQYF.

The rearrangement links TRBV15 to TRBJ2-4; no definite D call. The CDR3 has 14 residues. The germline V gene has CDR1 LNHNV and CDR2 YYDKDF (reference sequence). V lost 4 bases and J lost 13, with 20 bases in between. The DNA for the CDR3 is TGTGCCACCAGCATGGTAATCTCCTACAATGAGCAGTACTTC. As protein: CATSMVISYNEQYF.

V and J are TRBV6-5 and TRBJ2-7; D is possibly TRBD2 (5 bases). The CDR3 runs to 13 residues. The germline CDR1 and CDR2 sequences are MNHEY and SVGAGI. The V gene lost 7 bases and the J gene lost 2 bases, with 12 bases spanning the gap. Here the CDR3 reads CASTSSFTYEQYF. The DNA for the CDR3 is TGTGCCAGCACTAGCTCGTTTACCTACGAGCAGTACTTC.

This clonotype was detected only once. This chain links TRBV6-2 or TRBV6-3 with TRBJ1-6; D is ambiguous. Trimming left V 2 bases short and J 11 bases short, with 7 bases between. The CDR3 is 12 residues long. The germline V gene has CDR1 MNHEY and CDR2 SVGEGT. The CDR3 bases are TGTGCCAGCAGTTACGAGGGTCCACCCCTCCACTTT. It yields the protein CASSYEGPPLHF.

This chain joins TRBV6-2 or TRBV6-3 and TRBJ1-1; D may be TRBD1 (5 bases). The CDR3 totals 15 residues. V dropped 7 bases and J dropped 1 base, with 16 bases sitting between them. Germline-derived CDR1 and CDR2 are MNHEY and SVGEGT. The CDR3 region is CASKKIRDWNTEAFF. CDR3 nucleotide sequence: TGTGCCAGCAAAAAGATCAGGGATTGGAACACTGAAGCTTTCTTT.

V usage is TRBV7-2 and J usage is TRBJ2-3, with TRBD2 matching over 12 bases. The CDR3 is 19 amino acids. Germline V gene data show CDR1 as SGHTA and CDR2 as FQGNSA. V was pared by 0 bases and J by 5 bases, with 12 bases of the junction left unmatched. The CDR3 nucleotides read TGTGCCAGCAGCTTAGCTGGGCTGGCTAGCGGGGGGGCAGGAGATACGCAGTATTTT. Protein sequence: CASSLAGLASGGAGDTQYF.

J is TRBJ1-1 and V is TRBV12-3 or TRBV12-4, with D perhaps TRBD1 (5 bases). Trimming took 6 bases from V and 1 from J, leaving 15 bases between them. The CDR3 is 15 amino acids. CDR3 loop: CASRGTTPRNTEAFF. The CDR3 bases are TGTGCCAGCAGGGGGACGACCCCAAGGAACACTGAAGCTTTCTTT.

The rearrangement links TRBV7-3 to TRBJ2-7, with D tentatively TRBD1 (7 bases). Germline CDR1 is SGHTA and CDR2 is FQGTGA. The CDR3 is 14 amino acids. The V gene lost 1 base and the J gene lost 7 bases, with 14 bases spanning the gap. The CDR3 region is CASSLSGRGEEQYF. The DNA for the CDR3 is TGTGCCAGCAGCTTAAGCGGCAGGGGGGAAGAGCAGTACTTC. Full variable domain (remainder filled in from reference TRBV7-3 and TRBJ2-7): GAGVSQTPSNKVTEKGKYVELRCDPISGHTALYWYRQSLGQGPEFLIYFQGTGAADDSGLPNDRFFAVRPEGSVSTLKIQRTERGDSAVYLCASSLSGRGEEQYFGPGTRLTVT.

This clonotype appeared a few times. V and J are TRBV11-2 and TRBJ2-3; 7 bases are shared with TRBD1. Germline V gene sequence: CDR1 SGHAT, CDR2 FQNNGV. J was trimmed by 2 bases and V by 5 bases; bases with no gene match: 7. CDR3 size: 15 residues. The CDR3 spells CASSPLGQTTDTQYF. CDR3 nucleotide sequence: TGTGCCAGCAGCCCACTGGGACAGACCACAGATACGCAGTATTTT.

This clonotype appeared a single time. The CDR3 DNA reads TGTGCCAGCAGCCAAGGGGCAGGGTTTGGTAATGAGCAGTTCTTC. Its protein product is CASSQGAGFGNEQFF. V gene TRBV3-1 combines with J gene TRBJ2-1; D perhaps matches TRBD1 (5 bases). Trimming pared 1 base from V and 7 bases from J, leaving 14 bases between. Looked up from germline, CDR1 is LGHDT and CDR2 is YNNKEL (reference sequence). The CDR3 has 15 residues.

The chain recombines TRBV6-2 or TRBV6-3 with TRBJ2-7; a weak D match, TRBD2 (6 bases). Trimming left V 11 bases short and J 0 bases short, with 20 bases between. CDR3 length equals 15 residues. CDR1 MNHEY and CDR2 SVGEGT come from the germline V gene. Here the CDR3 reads CAGFRGFGSSYEQYF. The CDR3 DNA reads TGTGCCGGCTTCCGGGGGTTCGGTAGCTCCTACGAGCAGTACTTC.